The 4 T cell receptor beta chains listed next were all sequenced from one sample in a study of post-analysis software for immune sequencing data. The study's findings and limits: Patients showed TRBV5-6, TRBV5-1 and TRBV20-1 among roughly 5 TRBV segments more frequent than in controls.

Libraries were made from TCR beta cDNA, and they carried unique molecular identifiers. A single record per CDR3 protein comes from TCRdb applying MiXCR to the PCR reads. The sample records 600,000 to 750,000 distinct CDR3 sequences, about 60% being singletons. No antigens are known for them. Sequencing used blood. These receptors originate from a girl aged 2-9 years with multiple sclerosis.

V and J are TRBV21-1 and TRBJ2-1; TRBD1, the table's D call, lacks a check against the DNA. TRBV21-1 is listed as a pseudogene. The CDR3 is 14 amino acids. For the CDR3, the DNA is TGTGCCAGGACCCGCCGGACAGGGGACAATGAGCAGTTCTTC. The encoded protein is CARTRRTGDNEQFF.

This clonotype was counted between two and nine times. The CDR3 reads CATSDRGQGGDEQFF. The CDR3 coding sequence is TGTGCCACCAGTGACAGGGGACAGGGTGGGGATGAGCAGTTCTTC. This chain joins TRBV24-1 and TRBJ2-1, with 9 bases lining up with TRBD1. The CDR3 extends over 15 amino acids. Losses at the gene ends were 4 bases for V and 8 bases for J; bases not matched to a gene: 8. CDR1 is KGHDR, CDR2 SFDVKD, per germline.

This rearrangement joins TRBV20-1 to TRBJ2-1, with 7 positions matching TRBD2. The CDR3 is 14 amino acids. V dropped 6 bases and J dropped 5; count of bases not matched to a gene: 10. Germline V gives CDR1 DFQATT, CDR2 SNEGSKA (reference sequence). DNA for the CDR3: TGCAGTGCCAGGGACTACCCAGTCGACAATGAGCAGTTCTTC. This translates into CSARDYPVDNEQFF.

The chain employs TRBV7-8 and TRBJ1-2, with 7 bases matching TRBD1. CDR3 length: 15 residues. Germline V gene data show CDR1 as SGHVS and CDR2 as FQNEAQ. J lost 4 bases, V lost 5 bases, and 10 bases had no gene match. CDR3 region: CASSRGAGGSYGYTF. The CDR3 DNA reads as TGTGCCAGCAGCAGAGGGGCAGGGGGTTCCTATGGCTACACCTTC. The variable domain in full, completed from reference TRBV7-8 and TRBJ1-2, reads GAGVSQSPRYKVAKRGQDVALRCDPISGHVSLFWYQQALGQGPEFLTYFQNEAQLDKSGLPSDRFFAERPEGSVSTLKIQRTQQEDSAVYLCASSRGAGGSYGYTFGSGTRLTVV.